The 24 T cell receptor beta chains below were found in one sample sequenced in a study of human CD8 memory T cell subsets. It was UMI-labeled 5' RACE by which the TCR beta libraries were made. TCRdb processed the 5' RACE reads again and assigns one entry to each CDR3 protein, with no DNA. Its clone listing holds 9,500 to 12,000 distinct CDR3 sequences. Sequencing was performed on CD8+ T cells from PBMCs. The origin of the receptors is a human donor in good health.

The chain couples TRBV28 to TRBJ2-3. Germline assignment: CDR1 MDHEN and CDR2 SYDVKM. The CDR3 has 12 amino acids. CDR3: CASSLARDTQYF.

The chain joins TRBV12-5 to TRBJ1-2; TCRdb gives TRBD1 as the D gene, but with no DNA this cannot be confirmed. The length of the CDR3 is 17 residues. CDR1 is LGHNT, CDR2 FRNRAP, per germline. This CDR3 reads CASGLETGTVRPRGYTF.

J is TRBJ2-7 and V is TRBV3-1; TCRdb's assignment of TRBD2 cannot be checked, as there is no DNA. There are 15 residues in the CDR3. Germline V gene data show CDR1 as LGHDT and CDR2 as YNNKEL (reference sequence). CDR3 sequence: CASSPTSGVVYEQYF.

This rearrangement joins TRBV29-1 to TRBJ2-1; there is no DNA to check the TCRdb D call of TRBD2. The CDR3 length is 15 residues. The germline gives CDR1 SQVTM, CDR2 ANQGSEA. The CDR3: CSVAPRLAGGGEQFF.

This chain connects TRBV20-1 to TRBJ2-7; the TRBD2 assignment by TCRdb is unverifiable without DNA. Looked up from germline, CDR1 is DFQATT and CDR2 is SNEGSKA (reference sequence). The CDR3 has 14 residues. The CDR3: CSAKDLLDTYEQYF.

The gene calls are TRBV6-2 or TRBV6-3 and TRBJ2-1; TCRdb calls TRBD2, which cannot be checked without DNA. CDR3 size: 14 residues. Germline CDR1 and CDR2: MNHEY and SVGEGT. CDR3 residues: CASSYSGGVGEQFF.

The CDR3 reads CASRAWEGHTTQFF. The chain couples TRBV27 to TRBJ2-1; the D call from TCRdb, TRBD2, cannot be confirmed without DNA. Germline V gene lookup returns CDR1 MNHEY and CDR2 SMNVEV (reference sequence). CDR3 length: 14 residues.

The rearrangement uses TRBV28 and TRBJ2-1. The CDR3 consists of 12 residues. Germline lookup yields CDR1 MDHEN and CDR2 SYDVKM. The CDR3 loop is CASTFGINEQFF.

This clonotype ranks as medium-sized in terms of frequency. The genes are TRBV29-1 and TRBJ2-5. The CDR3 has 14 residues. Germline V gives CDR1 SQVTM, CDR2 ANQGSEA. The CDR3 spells CSVETLDNQETQYF.

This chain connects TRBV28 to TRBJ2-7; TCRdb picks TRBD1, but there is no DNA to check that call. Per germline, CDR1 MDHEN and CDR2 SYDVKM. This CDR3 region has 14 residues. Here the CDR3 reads CASSPGVSSYEQYF.

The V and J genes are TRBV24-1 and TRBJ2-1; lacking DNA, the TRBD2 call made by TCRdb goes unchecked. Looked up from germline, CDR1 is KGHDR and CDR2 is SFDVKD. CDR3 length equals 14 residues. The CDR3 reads CATSPETSHNEQFF.

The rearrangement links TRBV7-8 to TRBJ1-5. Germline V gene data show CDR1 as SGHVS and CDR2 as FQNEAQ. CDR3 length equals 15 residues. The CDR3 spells CASSLRTHSNQPQHF.

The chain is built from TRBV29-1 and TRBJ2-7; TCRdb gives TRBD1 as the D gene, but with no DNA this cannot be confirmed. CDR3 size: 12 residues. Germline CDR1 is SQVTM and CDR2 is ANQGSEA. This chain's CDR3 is CSVGDGSYEQYF.

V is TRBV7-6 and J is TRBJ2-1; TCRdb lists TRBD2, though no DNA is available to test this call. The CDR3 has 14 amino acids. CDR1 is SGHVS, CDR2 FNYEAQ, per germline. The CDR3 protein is CASSLASGGNEQFF.

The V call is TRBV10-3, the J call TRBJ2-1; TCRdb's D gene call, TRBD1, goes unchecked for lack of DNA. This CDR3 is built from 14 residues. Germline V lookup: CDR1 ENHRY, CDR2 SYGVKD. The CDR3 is CAITPDDRGPDQFF.

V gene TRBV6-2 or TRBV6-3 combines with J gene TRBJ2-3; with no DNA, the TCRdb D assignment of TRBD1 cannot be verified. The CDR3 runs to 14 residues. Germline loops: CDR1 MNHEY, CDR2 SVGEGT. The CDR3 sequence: CASSYPGGADTQYF.

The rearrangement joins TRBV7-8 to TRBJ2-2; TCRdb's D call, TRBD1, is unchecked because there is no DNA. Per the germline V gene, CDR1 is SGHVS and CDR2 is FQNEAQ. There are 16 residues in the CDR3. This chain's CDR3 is CASSLALDGAVRELFF.

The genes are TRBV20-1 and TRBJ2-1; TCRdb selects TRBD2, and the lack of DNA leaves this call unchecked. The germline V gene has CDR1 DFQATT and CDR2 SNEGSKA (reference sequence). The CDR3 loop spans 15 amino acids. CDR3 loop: CSARDSAGLVGEQFF.

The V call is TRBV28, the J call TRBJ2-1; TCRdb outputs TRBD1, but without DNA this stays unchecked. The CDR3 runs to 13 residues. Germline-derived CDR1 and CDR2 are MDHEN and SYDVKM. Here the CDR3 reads CASSSYGPRVQFF.

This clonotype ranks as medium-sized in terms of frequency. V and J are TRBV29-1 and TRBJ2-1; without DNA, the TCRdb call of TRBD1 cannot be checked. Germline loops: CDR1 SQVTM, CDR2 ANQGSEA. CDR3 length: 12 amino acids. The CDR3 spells CSTPTGTFEQFF.

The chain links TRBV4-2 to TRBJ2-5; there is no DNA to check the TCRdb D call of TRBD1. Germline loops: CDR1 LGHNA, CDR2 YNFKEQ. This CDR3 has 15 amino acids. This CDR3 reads CASSQSVGTQETQYF.

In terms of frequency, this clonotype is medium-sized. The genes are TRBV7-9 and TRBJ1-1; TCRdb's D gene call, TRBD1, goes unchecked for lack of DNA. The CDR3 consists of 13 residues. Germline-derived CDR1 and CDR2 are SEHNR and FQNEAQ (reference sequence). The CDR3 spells CASSAGSGTEAFF.

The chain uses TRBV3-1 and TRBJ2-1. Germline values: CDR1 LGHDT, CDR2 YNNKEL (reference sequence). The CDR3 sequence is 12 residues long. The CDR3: CASSPTYNEQFF.

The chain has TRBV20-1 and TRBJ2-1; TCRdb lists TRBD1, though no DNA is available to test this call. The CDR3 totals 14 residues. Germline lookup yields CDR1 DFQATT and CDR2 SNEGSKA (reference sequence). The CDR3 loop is CSAPNGTAMNEQFF.